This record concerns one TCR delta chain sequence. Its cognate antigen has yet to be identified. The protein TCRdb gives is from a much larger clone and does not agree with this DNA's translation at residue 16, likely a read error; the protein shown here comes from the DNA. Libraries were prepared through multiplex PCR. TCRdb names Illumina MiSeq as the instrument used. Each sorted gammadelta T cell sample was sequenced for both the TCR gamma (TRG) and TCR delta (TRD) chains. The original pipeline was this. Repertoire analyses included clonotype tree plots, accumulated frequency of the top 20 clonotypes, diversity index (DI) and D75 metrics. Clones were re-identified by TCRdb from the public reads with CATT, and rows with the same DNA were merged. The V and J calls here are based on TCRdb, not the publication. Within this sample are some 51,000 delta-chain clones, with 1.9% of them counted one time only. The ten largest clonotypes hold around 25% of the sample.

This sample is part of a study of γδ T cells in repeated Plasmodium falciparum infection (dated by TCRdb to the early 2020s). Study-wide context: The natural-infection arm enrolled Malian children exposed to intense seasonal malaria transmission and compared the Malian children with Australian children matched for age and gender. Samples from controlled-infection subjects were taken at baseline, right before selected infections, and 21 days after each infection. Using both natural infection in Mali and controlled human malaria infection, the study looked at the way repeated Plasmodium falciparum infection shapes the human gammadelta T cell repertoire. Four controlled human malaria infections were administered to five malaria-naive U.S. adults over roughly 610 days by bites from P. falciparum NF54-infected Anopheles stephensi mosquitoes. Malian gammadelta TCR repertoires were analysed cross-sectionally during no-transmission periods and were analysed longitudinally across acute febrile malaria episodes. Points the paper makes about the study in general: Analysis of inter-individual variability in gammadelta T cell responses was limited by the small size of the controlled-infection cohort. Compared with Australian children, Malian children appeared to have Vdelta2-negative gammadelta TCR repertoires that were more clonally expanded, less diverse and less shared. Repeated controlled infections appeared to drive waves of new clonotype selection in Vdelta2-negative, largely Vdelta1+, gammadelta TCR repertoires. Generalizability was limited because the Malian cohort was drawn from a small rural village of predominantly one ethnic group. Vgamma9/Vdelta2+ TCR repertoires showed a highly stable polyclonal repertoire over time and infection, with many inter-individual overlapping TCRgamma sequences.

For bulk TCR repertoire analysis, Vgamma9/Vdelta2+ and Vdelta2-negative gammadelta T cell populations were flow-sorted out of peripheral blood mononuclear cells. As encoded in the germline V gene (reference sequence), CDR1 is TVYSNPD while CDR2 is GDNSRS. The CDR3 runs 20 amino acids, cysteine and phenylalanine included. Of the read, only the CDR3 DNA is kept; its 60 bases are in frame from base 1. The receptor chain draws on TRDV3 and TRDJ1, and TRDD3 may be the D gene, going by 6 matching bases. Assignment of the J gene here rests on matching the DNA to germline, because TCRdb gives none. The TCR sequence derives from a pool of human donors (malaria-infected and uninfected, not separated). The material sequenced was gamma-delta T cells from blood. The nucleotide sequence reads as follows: TGTGCCTACAAAACCTACTGGGTTGCCACCGTATCCACTTACACCGGTAAACTCATCTTT. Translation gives CAYKTYWVATVSTYTGKLIF.